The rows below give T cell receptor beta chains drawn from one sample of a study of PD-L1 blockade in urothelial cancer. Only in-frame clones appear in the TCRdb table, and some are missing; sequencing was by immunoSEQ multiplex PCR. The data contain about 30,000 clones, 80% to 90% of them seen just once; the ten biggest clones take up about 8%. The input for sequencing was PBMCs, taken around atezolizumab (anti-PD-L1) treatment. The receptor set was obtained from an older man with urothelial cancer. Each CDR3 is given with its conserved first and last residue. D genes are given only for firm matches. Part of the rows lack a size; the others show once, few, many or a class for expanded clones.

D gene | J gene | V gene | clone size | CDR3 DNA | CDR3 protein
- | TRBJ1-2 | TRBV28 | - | TGTGCCAGCAGTTTACCCGCAGGGGATGTCTATGGCTACACCTTC | CASSLPAGDVYGYTF
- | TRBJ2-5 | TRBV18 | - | TGTGCCAGCTCACGACTTTTAGGGAGCCAAGAGACCCAGTACTTC | CASSRLLGSQETQYF
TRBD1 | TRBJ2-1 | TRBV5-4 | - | TGTGCCAGCAGCTTGTACAGGGGACCCTACAATGAGCAGTTCTTC | CASSLYRGPYNEQFF
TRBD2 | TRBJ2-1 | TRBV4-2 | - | TGTGCCAGCAGCCAAGATACCCCGGGAGGGAGTGTTGCCAATGAGCAGTTCTTC | CASSQDTPGGSVANEQFF
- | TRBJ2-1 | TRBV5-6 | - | TGTGCCAGCAGCTTGGCACCCGGCAATGAGCAGTTCTTC | CASSLAPGNEQFF
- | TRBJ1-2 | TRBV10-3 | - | TGTGCCATCAGTGAGTCGTCGGGTTACAACTATGGCTACACCTTC | CAISESSGYNYGYTF
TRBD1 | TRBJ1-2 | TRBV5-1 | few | TGCGCCAGCAGCGAGGGACAGGGGAACTATGGCTACACCTTC | CASSEGQGNYGYTF
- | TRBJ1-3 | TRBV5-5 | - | TGTGCCAGCAGCTTGGGACAGGTTTACTCTGGAAACACCATATATTTT | CASSLGQVYSGNTIYF
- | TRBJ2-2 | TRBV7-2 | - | TGTGCCAGCAGCTCGAGACGGGGTGGCGGGGAGCTGTTTTTT | CASSSRRGGGELFF
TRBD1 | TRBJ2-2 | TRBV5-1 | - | TGCGCCAGCAGCTTGCCGGGACAGGGCACAACACCGGGGAAGCTGTTTTTT | CASSLPGQGTTPGKLFF
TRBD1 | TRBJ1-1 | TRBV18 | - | TGTGCCAGCTTAACCACGGGACAGGGAGAAGCTTTCTTT | CASLTTGQGEAFF
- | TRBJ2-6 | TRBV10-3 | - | TGTGCCATCAGTGTGGGGGGAGGAGGAACTGGGGCCAACGTCCTGACTTTC | CAISVGGGGTGANVLTF
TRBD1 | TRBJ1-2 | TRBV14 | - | TGTGCCAGCAGCCGTGGACAGGGGGCTGTAAACTATGGCTACACCTTC | CASSRGQGAVNYGYTF
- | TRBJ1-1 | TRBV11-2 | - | TGTGCCAGCAGCTCCAAATTCGAAGCTTTCTTT | CASSSKFEAFF
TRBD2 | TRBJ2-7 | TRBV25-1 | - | TGTGCCAGCACCCAAACCTCCGGGACTAGTCTTGGGTCCTACGAGCAGTACTTC | CASTQTSGTSLGSYEQYF
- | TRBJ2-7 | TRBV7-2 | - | TGTGCCAGCAGCTTAGATAGCGGGCAGGGGAGCTACGAGCAGTACTTC | CASSLDSGQGSYEQYF
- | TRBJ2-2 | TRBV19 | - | TGTGCCAGTAGACCGGGACACAACACCGGGGAGCTGTTTTTT | CASRPGHNTGELFF
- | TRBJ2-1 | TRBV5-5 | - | TGTGCCAGCAGCTTGGTGGCAGGTCTAGCGTTCAATGAGCAGTTCTTC | CASSLVAGLAFNEQFF
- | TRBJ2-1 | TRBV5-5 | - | TGTGCCAGCAGCTATGTGGCGGGAAACAATGAGCAGTTCTTC | CASSYVAGNNEQFF
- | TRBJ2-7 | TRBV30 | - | TGTGCCTGGAGTTGGGACTCGGCTTACGAGCAGTACTTC | CAWSWDSAYEQYF
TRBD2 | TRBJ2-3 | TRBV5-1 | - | TGCGCCAGCAGCTTGGAAGCGGGAGATAGAGATACGCAGTATTTT | CASSLEAGDRDTQYF
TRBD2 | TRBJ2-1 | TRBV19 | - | TGTGCCAGTAGTATAGCTAGCGGGAGGGTTAGTGAGCAGTTCTTC | CASSIASGRVSEQFF
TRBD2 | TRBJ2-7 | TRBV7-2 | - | TGTGCCAGCAGCTTACCTAGCGGGTACGAGCAGTACTTC | CASSLPSGYEQYF
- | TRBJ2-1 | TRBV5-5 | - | TGTGCCAGCGGGAGAAGCTACAATGAGCAGTTCTTC | CASGRSYNEQFF
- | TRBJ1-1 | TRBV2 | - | TGTGCCAGCAGTGAAGCGCGGCAGGGGGAAGCTTTCTTT | CASSEARQGEAFF
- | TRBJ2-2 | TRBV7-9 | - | TGTGCCAGCAGACCCGACAGCCCGAACACCGGGGAGCTGTTTTTT | CASRPDSPNTGELFF
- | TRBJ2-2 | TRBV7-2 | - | TGTGCCAGCAGCTTACTAGCATCAAACACCGGGGAGCTGTTTTTT | CASSLLASNTGELFF
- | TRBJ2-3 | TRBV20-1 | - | TGCAGAGGCGGGAGCACAGATACGCAGTATTTT | CRGGSTDTQYF
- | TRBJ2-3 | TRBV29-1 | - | TGCAGCGTTGACAACGGCGGGACAGATACGCAGTATTTT | CSVDNGGTDTQYF
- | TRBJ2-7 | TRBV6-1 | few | TGTGCCAGCAGCCGGAGTGGGTACGAGCAGTACTTC | CASSRSGYEQYF
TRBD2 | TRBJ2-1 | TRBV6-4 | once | TGTGCCAGCAGTGAAGCGGGAGGGCGGAATGAGCAGTTCTTC | CASSEAGGRNEQFF
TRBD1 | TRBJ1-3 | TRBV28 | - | TGTGCCAGCAGTTTAGTTTATGGGACAGGGGGCACTGGAAACACCATATATTTT | CASSLVYGTGGTGNTIYF
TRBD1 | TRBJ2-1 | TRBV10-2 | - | TGCGCCAGCAGCTCCGGGACAGGGGGTAACAATGAGCAGTTCTTC | CASSSGTGGNNEQFF
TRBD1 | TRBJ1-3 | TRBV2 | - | TGTGCCAGCAGTTCCGGGACAGGGCCTACTGGAAACACCATATATTTT | CASSSGTGPTGNTIYF
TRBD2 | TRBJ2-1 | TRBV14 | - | TGTGCCAGCAGCCCCGTTGTAGGCGGGAGCCGAAATGAGCAGTTCTTC | CASSPVVGGSRNEQFF
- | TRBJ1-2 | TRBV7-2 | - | TGTGCCAGCAGCTTAGGTGGGGGCGTACATGGCTACACCTTC | CASSLGGGVHGYTF
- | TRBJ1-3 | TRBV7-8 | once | TGTGCCAGCAGCTTATTCGAGGGAAACACCATATATTTT | CASSLFEGNTIYF
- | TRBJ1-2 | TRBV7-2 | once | TGTGCCAGCAGCTTAGATTCAATCTATGGCTACACCTTC | CASSLDSIYGYTF
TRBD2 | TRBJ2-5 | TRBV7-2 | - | TGTGCCAGCAACTTAGGTCTAGCGGGAGGGCCAGTCAGAGAGACCCAGTACTTC | CASNLGLAGGPVRETQYF
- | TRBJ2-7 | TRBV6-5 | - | TGTGCCAGCAGCCGACTGGCCACCTACGAGCAGTACTTC | CASSRLATYEQYF
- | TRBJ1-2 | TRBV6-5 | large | TGTGCCAGCAGCCCGACAGGTTCTAACTATGGCTACACCTTC | CASSPTGSNYGYTF